This T cell receptor (beta chain) is drawn from a study of neurological immune-mediated disorders. The CDR3 sequence is 15 residues long. Germline V gene lookup returns CDR1 DFQATT and CDR2 SNEGSKA (reference sequence). Between the trimmed V and J ends, which lost 5 bases and 3 bases, there was a span of 20 bases. The time point here: longitudinal time-point 2. Unsorted libraries were generated from 2 million PBMCs. These cells had been stored in RNAlater at -80 C. At least ten counts were recorded for this clonotype. The cDNA was generated by 5'RACE with 10-nucleotide random UMIs. TCRdb re-analysed the 5' RACE reads in MiXCR, keeping a single row per CDR3 protein. There are 70,000 to 90,000 distinct CDR3 sequences in the sample; 5.8% occur only once, and 6.5% to 9% lies in the top ten.

This sequence joins TRBV20-1 and TRBJ2-7, with D tentatively TRBD2 (5 bases). This TCR derives from a woman in her sixties or seventies with multiple sclerosis. The specimen was PBMCs. In DNA, the CDR3 is TGCAGTGCTTGTCAAGAGGGCAATTGGAACTACGAGCAGTACTTC. Residues: CSACQEGNWNYEQYF.